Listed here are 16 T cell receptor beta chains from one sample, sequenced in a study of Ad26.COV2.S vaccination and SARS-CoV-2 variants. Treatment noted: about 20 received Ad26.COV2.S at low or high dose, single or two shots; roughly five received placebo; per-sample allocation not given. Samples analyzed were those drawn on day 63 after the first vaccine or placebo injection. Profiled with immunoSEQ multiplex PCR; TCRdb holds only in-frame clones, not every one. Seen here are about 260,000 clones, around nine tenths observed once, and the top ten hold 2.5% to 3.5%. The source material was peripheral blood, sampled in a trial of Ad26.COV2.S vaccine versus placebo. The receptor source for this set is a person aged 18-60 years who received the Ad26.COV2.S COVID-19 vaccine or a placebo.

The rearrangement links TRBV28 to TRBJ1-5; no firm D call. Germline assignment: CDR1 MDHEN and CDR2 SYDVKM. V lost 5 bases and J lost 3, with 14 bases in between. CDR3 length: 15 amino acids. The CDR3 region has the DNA TGTGCCAGCAGTCCCCGAGGGCAGCCCAATCAGCCCCAGCATTTT. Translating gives CASSPRGQPNQPQHF. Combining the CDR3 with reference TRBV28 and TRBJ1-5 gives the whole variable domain DVKVTQSSRYLVKRTGEKVFLECVQDMDHENMFWYRQDPGLGLRLIYFSYDVKMKEKGDIPEGYSVSREKKERFSLILESASTNQTSMYLCASSPRGQPNQPQHFGDGTRLSIL.

In nucleotides, the CDR3 is TGTGCCAGCAGCTTAGGGACAGGGGGCCCTGAAGCTTTCTTT. Its protein is CASSLGTGGPEAFF. This chain uses TRBV7-2 with TRBJ1-1; 11 nucleotides line up with TRBD1. The CDR3 covers 14 residues. Per the germline V gene, CDR1 is SGHTA and CDR2 is FQGNSA. The junction had 1 base not matched to a gene; V was cut back by 1 base and J by 6 bases.

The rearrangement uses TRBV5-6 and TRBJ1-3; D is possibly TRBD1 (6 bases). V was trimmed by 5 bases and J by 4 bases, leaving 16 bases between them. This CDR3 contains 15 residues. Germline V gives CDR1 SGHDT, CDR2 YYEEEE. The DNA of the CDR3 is TGTGCCAGCAGTTTACAGGGTAGTGGCGGAAACACCATATATTTT. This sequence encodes CASSLQGSGGNTIYF.

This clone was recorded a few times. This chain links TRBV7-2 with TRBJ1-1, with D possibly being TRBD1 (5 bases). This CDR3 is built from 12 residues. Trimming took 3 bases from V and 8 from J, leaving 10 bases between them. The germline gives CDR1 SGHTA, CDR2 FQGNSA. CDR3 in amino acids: CASSFRQFEAFF. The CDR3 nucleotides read TGTGCCAGCAGCTTCCGACAGTTCGAAGCTTTCTTT.

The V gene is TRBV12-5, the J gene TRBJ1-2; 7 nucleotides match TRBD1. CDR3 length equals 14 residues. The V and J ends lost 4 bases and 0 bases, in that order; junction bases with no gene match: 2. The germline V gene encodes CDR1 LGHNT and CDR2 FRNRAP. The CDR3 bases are TGTGCTAGTGGTTCAGGGACAGCTAACTATGGCTACACCTTC. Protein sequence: CASGSGTANYGYTF.

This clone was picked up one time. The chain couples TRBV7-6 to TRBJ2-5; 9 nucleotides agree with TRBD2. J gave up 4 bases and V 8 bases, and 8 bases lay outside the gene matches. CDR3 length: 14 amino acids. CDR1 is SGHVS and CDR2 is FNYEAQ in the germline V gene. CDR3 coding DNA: TGTGCCAGCCGTCTGGCGGGGGGGCTAGAGACCCAGTACTTC. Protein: CASRLAGGLETQYF.

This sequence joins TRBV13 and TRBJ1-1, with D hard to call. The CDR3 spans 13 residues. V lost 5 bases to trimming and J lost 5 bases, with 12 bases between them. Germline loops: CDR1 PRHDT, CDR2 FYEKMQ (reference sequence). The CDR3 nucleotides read TGTGCCAGCAGCCCTCGGTCAGGAACTGAAGCTTTCTTT. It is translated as CASSPRSGTEAFF.

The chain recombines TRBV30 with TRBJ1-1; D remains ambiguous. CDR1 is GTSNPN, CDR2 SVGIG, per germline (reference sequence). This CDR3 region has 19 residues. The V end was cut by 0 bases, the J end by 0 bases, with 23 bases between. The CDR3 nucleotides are TGTGCCTGGAGTGTTAGCCTAACCCTTGAAATCGGCATGAACACTGAAGCTTTCTTT. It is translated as CAWSVSLTLEIGMNTEAFF.

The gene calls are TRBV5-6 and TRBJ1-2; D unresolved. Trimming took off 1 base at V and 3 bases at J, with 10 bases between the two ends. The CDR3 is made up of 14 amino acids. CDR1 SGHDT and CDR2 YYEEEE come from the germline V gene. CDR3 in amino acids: CASSLRGPDYGYTF. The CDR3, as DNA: TGTGCCAGCAGCTTGCGAGGGCCAGACTATGGCTACACCTTC.

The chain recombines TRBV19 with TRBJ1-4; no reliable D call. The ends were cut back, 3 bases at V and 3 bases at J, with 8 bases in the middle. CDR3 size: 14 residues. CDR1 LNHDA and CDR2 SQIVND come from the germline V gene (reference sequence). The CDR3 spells CASSMYGSNEKLFF. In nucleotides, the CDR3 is TGTGCCAGTAGTATGTACGGGTCTAATGAAAAACTGTTTTTT.

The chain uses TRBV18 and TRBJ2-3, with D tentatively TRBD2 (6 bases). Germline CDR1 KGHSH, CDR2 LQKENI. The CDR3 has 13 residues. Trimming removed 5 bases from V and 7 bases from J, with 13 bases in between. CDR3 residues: CASSSGGLNTQYF. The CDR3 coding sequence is TGTGCCAGCTCATCCGGAGGGTTGAATACGCAGTATTTT.

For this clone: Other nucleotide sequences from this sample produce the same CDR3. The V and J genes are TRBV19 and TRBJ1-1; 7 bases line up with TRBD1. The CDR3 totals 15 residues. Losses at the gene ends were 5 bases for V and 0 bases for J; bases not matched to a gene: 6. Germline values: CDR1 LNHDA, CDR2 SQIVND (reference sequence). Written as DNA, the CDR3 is TGTGCCAGTAGTCCCCGACAGGGCCTGAACACTGAAGCTTTCTTT. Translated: CASSPRQGLNTEAFF.

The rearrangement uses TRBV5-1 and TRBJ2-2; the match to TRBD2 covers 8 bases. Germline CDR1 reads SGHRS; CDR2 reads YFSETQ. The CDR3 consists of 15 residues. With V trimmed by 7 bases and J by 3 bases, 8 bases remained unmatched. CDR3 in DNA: TGCGCCAGCGACCCCGGGAGGGCCGACACCGGGGAGCTGTTTTTT. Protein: CASDPGRADTGELFF.

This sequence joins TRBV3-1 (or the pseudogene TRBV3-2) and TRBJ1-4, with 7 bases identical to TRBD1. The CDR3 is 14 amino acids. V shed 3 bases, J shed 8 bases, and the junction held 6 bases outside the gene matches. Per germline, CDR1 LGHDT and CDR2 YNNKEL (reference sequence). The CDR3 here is CASSHAGGEEKLFF. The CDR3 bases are TGTGCCAGCAGCCATGCAGGGGGTGAAGAAAAACTGTTTTTT.

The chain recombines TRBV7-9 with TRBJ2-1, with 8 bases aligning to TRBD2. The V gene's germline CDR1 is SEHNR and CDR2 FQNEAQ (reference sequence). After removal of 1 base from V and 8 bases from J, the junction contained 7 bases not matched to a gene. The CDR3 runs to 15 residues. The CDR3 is CASSLVSGKVYEQFF. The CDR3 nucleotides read TGTGCCAGCAGCTTAGTTAGCGGGAAGGTCTATGAGCAGTTCTTC.

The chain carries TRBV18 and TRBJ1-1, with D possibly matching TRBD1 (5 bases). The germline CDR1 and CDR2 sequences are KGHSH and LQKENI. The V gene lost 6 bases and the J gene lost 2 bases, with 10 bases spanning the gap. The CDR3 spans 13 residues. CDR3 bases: TGTGCCAGCTCCCACGACAGAAACACTGAAGCTTTCTTT. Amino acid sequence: CASSHDRNTEAFF. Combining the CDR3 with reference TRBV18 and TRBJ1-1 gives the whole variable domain NAGVMQNPRHLVRRRGQEARLRCSPMKGHSHVYWYRQLPEEGLKFMVYLQKENIIDESGMPKERFSAEFPKEGPSILRIQQVVRGDSAAYFCASSHDRNTEAFFGQGTRLTVV.